The 17 T cell receptor beta chains reported below all come from one sample, sequenced in a study of blood T cell repertoires in COVID-19. Here immunoSEQ multiplex PCR was the method, and the copy in TCRdb shows in-frame clones only, minus some. Altogether a few hundred thousand clones are present, 70% to 90% being singletons, with the ten largest covering around 5.9%. Sequenced material: peripheral blood. All receptors derive from a man aged 60 to 75 with acute or convalescent COVID-19.

The chain recombines TRBV5-1 with TRBJ1-4; TRBD1 matches 8 bases. The V gene's germline CDR1 is SGHRS and CDR2 YFSETQ. This CDR3 spans 15 amino acids. The trim removed 4 bases at V and 4 bases at J, leaving 6 bases unmatched. The CDR3 DNA is TGCGCCAGCAGCCCGCGGGACAGGAGTAATGAAAAACTGTTTTTT. Its protein is CASSPRDRSNEKLFF.

The chain employs TRBV6-2 or TRBV6-3 and TRBJ2-7; D unclear. The CDR3 length is 12 residues. Germline V gene data show CDR1 as MNHEY and CDR2 as SVGEGT. Trimming pared 4 bases from V and 2 bases from J, leaving 6 bases between. The CDR3 region has the DNA TGTGCCAGCAGTTCCCGTACCTACGAGCAGTACTTC. The encoded protein is CASSSRTYEQYF.

The chain carries TRBV29-1 and TRBJ2-1; D uncertain. Germline-derived CDR1 and CDR2 are SQVTM and ANQGSEA. There are 11 residues in the CDR3. V lost 8 bases and J lost 8, with 13 bases in between. The CDR3 DNA follows: TGCAGCTGTGTGAAAGCCCATGAGCAGTTCTTC. Its translation is CSCVKAHEQFF.

J is TRBJ2-7 and V is TRBV28; D might be TRBD2 (5 bases). CDR3 length: 16 residues. The V gene's germline CDR1 is MDHEN and CDR2 SYDVKM. V lost 7 bases to trimming and J lost 0 bases, with 19 bases between them. Here the CDR3 DNA reads TGTGCCAGCACGTTTGCGGGCGGCGGACCCTCCTACGAGCAGTACTTC. Its protein is CASTFAGGGPSYEQYF.

The rearrangement uses TRBV27 and TRBJ2-1; the D gene is possibly TRBD1 (5 bases). CDR1 is MNHEY and CDR2 is SMNVEV in the germline V gene (reference sequence). CDR3 size: 17 residues. With 3 bases removed from V and 0 bases from J, the gap between germline ends came to 15 bases. In nucleotides, the CDR3 is TGTGCCAGCAGTTTTACATACAGGTTTAACTCCTACAATGAGCAGTTCTTC. Protein sequence: CASSFTYRFNSYNEQFF.

This rearrangement joins TRBV19 to TRBJ2-3; 10 nucleotides line up with TRBD2. The CDR3 sequence is 14 residues long. Trimming removed 4 bases from V and 6 bases from J; junction bases left unmatched: 4. Germline CDR1 is LNHDA and CDR2 is SQIVND (reference sequence). CDR3 nucleotides: TGTGCCAGTAGTAGGAGCGGGAGGGCTGATACGCAGTATTTT. Translated, it gives CASSRSGRADTQYF.

The table lists this clone with a few counts. V is TRBV14 and J is TRBJ1-2, with unresolved D. The CDR3 sequence is 15 residues long. Trimming left V 2 bases short and J 8 bases short, with 18 bases between. The V gene's germline CDR1 is SGHDN and CDR2 FVKESK. DNA for the CDR3: TGTGCCAGCAGCCAAAATCGAGCAGGTGCCCGGGGCTACACCTTC. Protein product: CASSQNRAGARGYTF.

In DNA form, the CDR3 reads TGTGCCAGCAGCTACCAGGGAGGTAGGAATGAGCAGTTCTTC. As protein: CASSYQGGRNEQFF. This chain links TRBV7-2 with TRBJ2-1; maybe TRBD2 (6 bases). The CDR3 has 14 residues. V lost 4 bases, J lost 7 bases, and 14 bases lay in between. Looked up from germline, CDR1 is SGHTA and CDR2 is FQGNSA.

This clone was observed many times. This sequence joins TRBV2 and TRBJ2-3, with D perhaps TRBD2 (6 bases). The germline V gene encodes CDR1 SNHLY and CDR2 FYNNEI. Trimming removed 7 bases from V and 2 bases from J, with 10 bases in between. CDR3 length: 13 amino acids. For the CDR3, the DNA is TGTGCCAGCACTGGGGACTTCACAGATACGCAGTATTTT. It specifies CASTGDFTDTQYF.

The CDR3 region has the DNA TGTGCCTGGGCGGGAGGGCTTCCGTTTGCAACTAATGAAAAACTGTTTTTT. As protein: CAWAGGLPFATNEKLFF. V usage is TRBV30 and J usage is TRBJ1-4, with D unresolved. Trimming removed 5 bases at V and 0 bases at J, with 19 bases between. CDR3 size: 17 residues. Germline CDR1 GTSNPN, CDR2 SVGIG (reference sequence).

The gene calls are TRBV30 and TRBJ2-1, with a tentative D call TRBD2 (6 bases). The CDR3 runs 14 residues. Germline lookup yields CDR1 GTSNPN and CDR2 SVGIG (reference sequence). This CDR3 reads CAASRGSSYNEQFF. Written as DNA, the CDR3 is TGTGCTGCCAGCCGGGGGAGTTCCTACAATGAGCAGTTCTTC.

This chain uses TRBV12-3 or TRBV12-4 with TRBJ1-4; D is possibly TRBD1 (5 bases). The ends were cut back, 1 base at V and 8 bases at J, with 5 bases in the middle. This CDR3 contains 12 residues. CDR3 loop: CASSLEGEKLFF. The CDR3 DNA follows: TGTGCCAGCAGTTTAGAGGGGGAAAAACTGTTTTTT.

This clone has a single count. The rearrangement uses TRBV28 and TRBJ1-1, with D hard to call. The CDR3 totals 13 residues. Deletions cut 8 bases from V and 7 bases from J, with 17 bases between. The germline gives CDR1 MDHEN, CDR2 SYDVKM. The CDR3 spells CASSPGGVGEAFF. CDR3 coding DNA: TGTGCCAGCTCCCCTGGAGGCGTCGGTGAAGCTTTCTTT.

The CDR3 protein is CASEQGALGYEQYF. In DNA, the CDR3 is TGTGCCAGCGAACAGGGGGCGCTGGGATACGAGCAGTACTTC. This rearrangement joins TRBV25-1 to TRBJ2-7; the match to TRBD1 covers 9 bases. The CDR3 sequence is 14 residues long. The V gene's germline CDR1 is MGHDK and CDR2 SYGVNS. J was trimmed by 4 bases and V by 8 bases; bases with no gene match: 9.

J is TRBJ2-6 and V is TRBV3-1 (or the pseudogene TRBV3-2); 9 bases map to TRBD1. V dropped 2 bases and J dropped 4; count of bases not matched to a gene: 18. The CDR3 is 21 residues long. CDR1 and CDR2 (germline): LGHDT, YNNKEL (reference sequence). CDR3 DNA: TGTGCCAGCAGCCAAAGTTCCCGGGACAGGGTAAAAATTTCCGGGGCCAACGTCCTGACTTTC. Translating gives CASSQSSRDRVKISGANVLTF.

This clone came up a few times. The V call is TRBV11-3, the J call TRBJ2-5, with TRBD2 identical over 8 bases. CDR3 length: 15 residues. After removal of 0 bases from V and 5 bases from J, the junction contained 5 bases not matched to a gene. CDR1 is SGHNT, CDR2 YENEEA, per germline. The DNA for the CDR3 is TGTGCCAGCAGCTTAGACCCCGGGAGGGAGGAGACCCAGTACTTC. This sequence encodes CASSLDPGREETQYF. The full variable domain, rest sourced from reference TRBV11-3 and TRBJ2-5, is EAGVVQSPRYKIIEKKQPVAFWCNPISGHNTLYWYLQNLGQGPELLIRYENEEAVDDSQLPKDRFSAERLKGVDSTLKIQPAELGDSAVYLCASSLDPGREETQYFGPGTRLLVL.

This rearrangement joins TRBV5-4 to TRBJ2-1, with D unclear. CDR3 length: 17 residues. The V end was cut by 1 base, the J end by 0 bases, with 14 bases between. Germline V gene data show CDR1 as SGHNT and CDR2 as YYREEE (reference sequence). CDR3 nucleotides: TGTGCCAGCAGCTTGTTTCGCGTCCGGAGCTCCTACAATGAGCAGTTCTTC. Amino acids: CASSLFRVRSSYNEQFF.